This T cell receptor (beta chain) appears in the sequencing data of a study of regulatory T cells in long-lasting Graves disease (dated by TCRdb to about 2021). With regard to the full study: Newly diagnosed Graves' disease patients had taken antithyroid drugs for less than 3 months. Patients with persistent Graves' disease were compared with patients with newly diagnosed Graves' disease using TCR sequencing and RNA sequencing of peripheral blood. The study was conducted in China and was registered as a clinical trial. TCR sequencing covered about 13 persistent and roughly 20 newly diagnosed Graves' disease patients, 33 samples in total. Overall study results and their limits: Only peripheral blood was studied, because thyroid tissue, the primary lesion, was inaccessible. Lower TCR Shannon entropy and fewer highly expanded clones were observed in persistent Graves' disease patients than in newly diagnosed patients, which suggested clonal expansion. The authors acknowledged the small sample size as a limitation that may reduce accuracy. Preferential use of TRBV28, TRBJ1-2 and TRBJ2-5 was observed in persistent disease, whereas TRBV20-1 and TRBJ2-1 were favored in newly diagnosed disease. A larger number of public clonotypes was shared among persistent patients (fewer than 3,000) than among newly diagnosed patients (roughly 930). Only the TCR beta chain was sequenced and analyzed.

The CDR3 covers 15 residues, taking in both the cysteine and the phenylalanine. Just CDR3 DNA is preserved here, 45 bases in frame from base 1. V trim: 6 bases; J trim: 5 bases; unmatched bases: 7. As encoded in the germline V gene, CDR1 is SNHLY while CDR2 is FYNNEI. Receptors were amplified or captured by multiplex PCR. For sequencing, an Illumina HiSeq 4000 was employed. iRepertoire HTBI primers and Arm-PCR amplification of CDR3 regions were used to construct TCR beta libraries. Gel purification was performed on PCR products prior to sequencing. In the source study's methods: A total of 62 TRBV and 14 TRBJ segments were identified across samples and were used for gene usage analysis of CDR3 amino acid clonotypes. COPE and FqMerger were used to merge filtered high-quality paired reads into contigs. BLAST was used to align contigs to IMGT TRBV, TRBD and TRBJ reference genes, and CDR3 was defined according to IMGT. Any clonotype with a frequency above 0.1% was classified as a highly expanded clone. Shannon entropy served as the measure of repertoire diversity, while the Gini coefficient captured V-J evenness. Clonotypes shared by more than one individual were considered public. The public reads were quality trimmed at Q25 with fastp and then assembled into clones with MiXCR by TCRdb, keeping productive beta chains. Records with the same CDR3 protein are collapsed into one entry carrying the most frequent genes and DNA. Clone size and V and J calls follow TCRdb, not the original study. In all, the sample holds approximately 470,000 distinct CDR3 sequences, and around 16% of those were seen once. The ten largest clonotypes hold more than 10% of the sample.

In light of the paper, this sample's time point label describes: newly diagnosed GD, antithyroid drugs for less than 3 months. For both TCR sequencing and RNA sequencing, RNA was extracted from PBMCs in TRIzol. Graves' disease was diagnosed according to American Thyroid Association guidelines. Patients for the study were recruited at an endocrinology department in Xi'an, China. Each patient gave 9 to 10 milliliters of peripheral blood, collected in an EDTA anticoagulant tube. PBMCs were isolated by Ficoll Paque Plus density gradient separation without further T cell sorting. RNA quality was checked with an Agilent 2100 Bioanalyzer and agarose gel, and concentration with a NanoDrop 2000. This clonotype appeared many times. The specificity of this receptor is unknown. There are no base qualities to consult, and no much larger clone falls within one base. These data were likewise used in another study, on T cells in Graves' hyperthyroidism and ophthalmopathy. As the second study states: Stable Graves' hyperthyroidism was defined as the absence of progression to ophthalmopathy over 18 months of follow-up. Hyperthyroidism patients were newly diagnosed, with disease duration under 2 months, and aged 18 to 65 years. Exclusion was applied to patients with uncontrolled infections, other autoimmune diseases, pregnancy or lactation. Diagnoses relied on clinical symptoms, serum thyroxine and TRAb, thyroid ultrasound and orbital computed tomography. The first round of RT-PCR for the TCR CDR3 was performed with the HTBI primer set and the Qiagen OneStep RT-PCR kit. Most expanded thyroid clonotypes (frequency above 0.001) were also detected in blood, a finding suggesting that blood repertoires may reflect thyroid immune responses. A model built on a 13 V-J signature distinguished ophthalmopathy from stable hyperthyroidism, reaching around 88% sensitivity and approximately 81% specificity in cross-validation and 80%/75% in testing. In validation, progression to ophthalmopathy was predicted by the model with about 70% sensitivity and approximately 78% specificity, a median of approximately 6.5 months before onset. To identify distinguishing TCR V-J signatures, a discovery cohort of about a hundred patients was used, comprising 43 with Graves' ophthalmopathy and around 60 with stable Graves' hyperthyroidism. Prospective prediction of ophthalmopathy was tested in an independent validation cohort of fewer than 20 hyperthyroidism patients and 15 to 17 patients who later progressed to ophthalmopathy. The roughly 94 discovery patients were randomly divided into training and test sets at a 7:3 ratio. In about 6 Graves' hyperthyroidism patients, the study also compared T-cell repertoires from thyroid tissue with T-cell repertoires from blood. Following sampling, methimazole starting at 30 mg daily was given to hyperthyroidism patients, and high-dose intravenous methylprednisolone was given to ophthalmopathy patients. A second multiplex PCR round built the libraries, followed by size selection and purification. Libraries were sequenced paired-end with 100 bp reads on an Illumina HiSeq2000. SOAPnuke was used to process the raw data, throwing out any read that contained adapters or uncalled bases, had a mean Phred below 15, or lacked an exact constant-primer or identifier match. COPE v1.2.5 was used to merge the high-quality paired reads, and each unique nucleotide sequence was defined as a clonotype. MiTCR v1.1 was used to align the clonotypes against IMGT TRBV, TRBD and TRBJ reference segments. The analysis included only V-J combinations with a frequency above 0.0001, which together covered roughly 99% of the repertoires. A TCS score was defined as the ratio of F50 (clonal expansion) to E x V (chaos), with BLOSUM62-based TCRdist applied between CDR3 peptides within each V-J. Welch's t-statistics and random forest reduced roughly 500 V-J features to 10 to 15, which were used in a naive Bayes classifier (R e1071). No statistical method was used to set the sample size in advance, and investigators knew the group allocation. The paper describes TCR Vbeta CDR3 sequencing of fewer than 150 peripheral blood samples, made up of 43 ophthalmopathy patients, some 80 hyperthyroidism patients and 17 progressor patients.

This receptor was obtained from a man aged 35 to 55 with Graves disease. Donor details come from another sample of the same person, matched by shared clones. The sequences come from peripheral blood mononuclear cells (PBMCs), collected at new diagnosis, from a patient treated with antithyroid drugs. The rearrangement combines TRBV2 with TRBJ2-6; TRBD1 matches 7 bases in the middle. In nucleotide form, the sequence is TGTGCCAGCAGGGGTACAGGGGTTCGGGCCAACGTCCTGACTTTC. Protein translation: CASRGTGVRANVLTF.